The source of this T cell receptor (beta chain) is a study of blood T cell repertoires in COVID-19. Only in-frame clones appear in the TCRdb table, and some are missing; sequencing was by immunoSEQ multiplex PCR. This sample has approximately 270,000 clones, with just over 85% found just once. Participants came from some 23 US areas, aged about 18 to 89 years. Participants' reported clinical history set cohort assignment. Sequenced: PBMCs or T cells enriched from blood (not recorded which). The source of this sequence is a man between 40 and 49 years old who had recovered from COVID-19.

CDR3 loop: CASSPLAGPYNEQFF. CDR3 coding DNA: TGCGCCAGCAGCCCACTAGCGGGGCCCTACAATGAGCAGTTCTTC. The rearrangement joins TRBV4-3 to TRBJ2-1; the match to TRBD2 covers 10 bases. V shed 4 bases, J shed 2 bases, and the junction held 2 bases outside the gene matches. Germline CDR1 is LGHNA and CDR2 is YSLEER. This CDR3 is 15 amino acids long.